Listed below are T cell receptor beta chains from one sample, sequenced in a study of blood T cell repertoires in COVID-19. Profiled with immunoSEQ multiplex PCR; TCRdb holds only in-frame clones, not every one. The sample shows hundreds of thousands of clones, around 82% of them seen only once. The material sequenced was peripheral blood. The source of these receptors is a woman aged 80 or older with acute or convalescent COVID-19. The CDR3 runs from the conserved cysteine through the conserved F or W. The D gene is left open where the match is weak. Size is stated for part of the rows, as once, few or many counts, or as a class when the clone is expanded.

NA | NA | TRBJ1-6 | TRBV6-2/TRBV6-3 | TGTGCCAGCAGTTACGATCGGAGCTCCTATAATTCACCCCTCCACTTT | CASSYDRSSYNSPLHF
NA | TRBD1 | TRBJ1-1 | TRBV10-3 | TGTGCCATCAGTGAGTCCCGGACAGGGGGAACTCGATTGAACACTGAAGCTTTCTTT | CAISESRTGGTRLNTEAFF
NA | TRBD2 | TRBJ2-2 | TRBV7-3 | TGTGCCAGCAGCAGACCCCTAGCGGGGGGCCCCGGGGAGCTGTTTTTT | CASSRPLAGGPGELFF
NA | NA | TRBJ1-2 | TRBV5-4 | TGTGCCAGCAGCTTGGGTGGTGCCGAGTATGGCTACACCTTC | CASSLGGAEYGYTF
NA | TRBD2 | TRBJ2-5 | TRBV5-1 | TGCGCCAGCAGCTTGGACGGCCTAGCGGCACAAGAGACCCAGTACTTC | CASSLDGLAAQETQYF
NA | NA | TRBJ1-5 | TRBV12-3/TRBV12-4 | TGTGCCAGCAGTTTTTCCGAGAATCAGCCCCAGCATTTT | CASSFSENQPQHF
NA | NA | TRBJ1-3 | TRBV19 | TGTGCCAGTAGTCCAGATACAGTACTCTCTGGAAACACCATATATTTT | CASSPDTVLSGNTIYF
NA | NA | TRBJ2-4 | TRBV4-2 | TGTGCCAGCAGCCAAGTTAGCGGAAAAAACATTCAGTACTTC | CASSQVSGKNIQYF
NA | TRBD1 | TRBJ1-6 | TRBV19 | TGTGCCAGTAGTAGTGACAGGGGAGGCGATTCACCCCTCCACTTT | CASSSDRGGDSPLHF
NA | TRBD1 | TRBJ2-7 | TRBV5-1 | TGCGCCAGCAGCAACCCGGGACAGGTAGCCTCCTACGAGCAGTACTTC | CASSNPGQVASYEQYF
NA | TRBD1 | TRBJ2-3 | TRBV10-3 | TGTGCCACCACTGGACAGGACACAGATACGCAGTATTTT | CATTGQDTDTQYF
few | TRBD1 | TRBJ1-6 | TRBV4-3 | TGCGCCAGCAGCCAGAATTACGGGACAGATAATTCACCCCTCCACTTT | CASSQNYGTDNSPLHF
NA | NA | TRBJ1-1 | TRBV25-1 | TGTGCCAGCAGTGAAGCGGGATCGACTGAAGCTTTCTTT | CASSEAGSTEAFF
NA | TRBD1 | TRBJ2-7 | TRBV11-3 | TGTGCCAGCAGCTCATACAGGGGAAGCGACGAGCAGTACTTC | CASSSYRGSDEQYF
NA | TRBD1 | TRBJ1-1 | TRBV10-3 | TGTGCCATCAGTGGTGGGACAGGGGGCACTGAAGCTTTCTTT | CAISGGTGGTEAFF